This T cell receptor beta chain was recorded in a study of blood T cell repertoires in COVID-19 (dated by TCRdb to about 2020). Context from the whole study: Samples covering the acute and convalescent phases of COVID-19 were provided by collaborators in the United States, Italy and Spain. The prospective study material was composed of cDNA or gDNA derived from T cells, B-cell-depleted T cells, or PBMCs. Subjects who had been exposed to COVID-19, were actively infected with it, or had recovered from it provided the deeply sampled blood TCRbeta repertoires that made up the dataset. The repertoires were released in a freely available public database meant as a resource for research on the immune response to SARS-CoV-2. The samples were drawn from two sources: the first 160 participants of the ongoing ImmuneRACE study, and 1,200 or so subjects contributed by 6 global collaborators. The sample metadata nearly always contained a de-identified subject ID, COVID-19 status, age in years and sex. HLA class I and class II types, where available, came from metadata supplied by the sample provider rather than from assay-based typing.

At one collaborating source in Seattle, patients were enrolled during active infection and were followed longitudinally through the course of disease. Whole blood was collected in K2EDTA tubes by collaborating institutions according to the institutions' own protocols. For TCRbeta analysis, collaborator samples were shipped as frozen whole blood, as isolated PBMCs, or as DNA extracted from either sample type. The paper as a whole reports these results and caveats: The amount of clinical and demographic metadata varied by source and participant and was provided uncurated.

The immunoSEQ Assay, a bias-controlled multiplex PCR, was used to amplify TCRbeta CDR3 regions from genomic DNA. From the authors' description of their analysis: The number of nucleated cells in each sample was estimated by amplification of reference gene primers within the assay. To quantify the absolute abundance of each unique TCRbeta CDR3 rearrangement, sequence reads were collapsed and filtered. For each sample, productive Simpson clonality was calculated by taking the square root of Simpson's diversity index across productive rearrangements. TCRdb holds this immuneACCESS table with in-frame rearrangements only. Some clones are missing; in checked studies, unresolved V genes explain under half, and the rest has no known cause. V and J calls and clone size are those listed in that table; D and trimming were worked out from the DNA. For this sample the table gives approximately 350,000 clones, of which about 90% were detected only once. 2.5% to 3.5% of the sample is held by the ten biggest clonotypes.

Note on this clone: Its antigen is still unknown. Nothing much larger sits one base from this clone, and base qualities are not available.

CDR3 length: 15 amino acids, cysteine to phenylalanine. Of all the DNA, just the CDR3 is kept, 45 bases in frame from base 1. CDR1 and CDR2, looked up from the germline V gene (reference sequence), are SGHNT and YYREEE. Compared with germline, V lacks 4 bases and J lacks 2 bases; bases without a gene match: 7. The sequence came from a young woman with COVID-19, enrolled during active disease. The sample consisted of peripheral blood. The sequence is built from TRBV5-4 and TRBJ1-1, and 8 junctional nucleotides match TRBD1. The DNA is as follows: TGTGCCAGCAGCCTAAGACAGGGGTTAAACACTGAAGCTTTCTTT. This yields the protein CASSLRQGLNTEAFF.